The sample holds a few counts of the clone carrying this T cell receptor (beta chain). The antigen remains unidentified. 5'RACE template switching added a universal primer site and UMIs to TCR cDNA. Each CDR3 protein is one row after TCRdb ran MiXCR on the 5' RACE reads. The repertoire consists of about 320,000 distinct CDR3 sequences, with around an eighth occurring once and the leading ten covering 2.5% to 4%. These data come from a study of T cells after yellow fever vaccination. Study-level findings and limits: Any FACS-sorted repertoire could hold abundant clonotypes that contaminate it from the bulk population. Most clones from primary vaccination resurfaced after the booster (around 97% CD4, 88% CD8).

The germline V gene has CDR1 SNHLY and CDR2 FYNNEI. The CDR3 is 12 residues long. The germline V and J ends were trimmed by 6 bases and 10 bases, with 13 bases remaining between them. This sequence was found in a man aged 18 to 29 who received the YFV17D yellow fever vaccine. The chain carries TRBV2 and TRBJ2-1; TRBD2 is a possible D gene (5 bases). Material: CD4+ T cells sorted from PBMCs, obtained 15 days after the yellow fever booster vaccination. The CDR3 loop is CASRMYGEEQFF. The CDR3 coding sequence is TGTGCCAGCAGGATGTATGGGGAGGAGCAGTTCTTC.